The rows below give T cell receptor beta chains drawn from one sample of a study of cytomegalovirus exposure and HLA in healthy donors. Method: immunoSEQ multiplex PCR; TCRdb's copy keeps in-frame clones and lacks some. The sample includes around 160,000 clones, about 76% seen only once; the top ten take about 7.9%. Input material: PBMCs. The receptors originated from a male donor in good health and CMV-seropositive. Both conserved end residues are part of each CDR3. The order of the fields is clone size, J gene, D gene, V gene, CDR3 DNA, CDR3 protein. D genes are given only for firm matches. Clone size appears in some rows only: once, few, many, or a class for an expanded clone.

clone_size: -
j_call: TRBJ1-2
d_call: TRBD1
v_call: TRBV27
cdr3_nt: TGTGCCAGCGAGGCCCGACCACAAGACAGGGGGCATGGCTACACCTTC
cdr3_aa: CASEARPQDRGHGYTF

clone_size: -
j_call: TRBJ2-1
d_call: TRBD1
v_call: TRBV6-4
cdr3_nt: TGTGCCAGCAGTGAGACAACTGACAGGGGCAATGAGCAGTTCTTC
cdr3_aa: CASSETTDRGNEQFF

clone_size: -
j_call: TRBJ2-3
d_call: -
v_call: TRBV9
cdr3_nt: TGTGCCAGCAGCGTAGGAGAATTCACAGATACGCAGTATTTT
cdr3_aa: CASSVGEFTDTQYF

clone_size: -
j_call: TRBJ1-1
d_call: -
v_call: TRBV19
cdr3_nt: TGTGCCAGTAGCCTCTCAGGGTTTTACACTGAAGCTTTCTTT
cdr3_aa: CASSLSGFYTEAFF

clone_size: -
j_call: TRBJ2-5
d_call: TRBD2
v_call: TRBV7-3
cdr3_nt: TGTGCCAGCAGCTTAAGGGCGGGGGAAGAGACCCAGTACTTC
cdr3_aa: CASSLRAGEETQYF

clone_size: few
j_call: TRBJ1-1
d_call: -
v_call: TRBV5-4
cdr3_nt: TGTGCCAGCAGCTTGGGGAGGAACACTGAAGCTTTCTTT
cdr3_aa: CASSLGRNTEAFF

clone_size: -
j_call: TRBJ1-5
d_call: TRBD1
v_call: TRBV27
cdr3_nt: TGTGCCAGCAGTACGCATTCCGGGACAGGTAATCAGCCCCAGCATTTT
cdr3_aa: CASSTHSGTGNQPQHF

clone_size: -
j_call: TRBJ1-2
d_call: TRBD1
v_call: TRBV5-1
cdr3_nt: TGCGCCAGCAGCCAAGCCGGGACAGGGTACGGGGGTGGCTACACCTTC
cdr3_aa: CASSQAGTGYGGGYTF

clone_size: -
j_call: TRBJ2-1
d_call: -
v_call: TRBV6-5
cdr3_nt: TGTGCCAGCAGTTACGGGGGGAGCTCCTACAATGAGCAGTTCTTC
cdr3_aa: CASSYGGSSYNEQFF

clone_size: once
j_call: TRBJ1-2
d_call: TRBD1
v_call: TRBV18
cdr3_nt: TGTGCCAGCTCACCGCTCCAGGGGGACGGCTACACCTTC
cdr3_aa: CASSPLQGDGYTF

clone_size: -
j_call: TRBJ1-4
d_call: -
v_call: TRBV5-6
cdr3_nt: TGTGCCAGCAGCTTGAGGACAGCCTTTAATGAAAAACTGTTTTTT
cdr3_aa: CASSLRTAFNEKLFF

clone_size: -
j_call: TRBJ2-7
d_call: TRBD1
v_call: TRBV4-1
cdr3_nt: TGCGCCAGCAGCCAAGTAGGACTGGGCAGGGGGCGGACTTTCTCCTACGAGCAGTACTTC
cdr3_aa: CASSQVGLGRGRTFSYEQYF

clone_size: -
j_call: TRBJ2-7
d_call: TRBD2
v_call: TRBV5-6
cdr3_nt: TGTGCCAGCAGCATCGGGACCTCCGGGGGGTACGAGCAGTACTTC
cdr3_aa: CASSIGTSGGYEQYF

clone_size: -
j_call: TRBJ1-1
d_call: -
v_call: TRBV25-1
cdr3_nt: TGTGCCAGCAGTGCCAGTTTGAACACTGAAGCTTTCTTT
cdr3_aa: CASSASLNTEAFF

clone_size: -
j_call: TRBJ2-5
d_call: TRBD2
v_call: TRBV25-1
cdr3_nt: TGTGCCAGCAGTGAACTAGCGGGGATAGAGACCCAGTACTTC
cdr3_aa: CASSELAGIETQYF

clone_size: -
j_call: TRBJ1-5
d_call: TRBD1
v_call: TRBV19
cdr3_nt: TGTGCCAGTAGGGGGGGACAGGGATATAGCAATCAGCCCCAGCATTTT
cdr3_aa: CASRGGQGYSNQPQHF

clone_size: -
j_call: TRBJ1-5
d_call: -
v_call: TRBV7-8
cdr3_nt: TGTGCCAGCAGCCGGGGCAATCAGCCCCAGCATTTT
cdr3_aa: CASSRGNQPQHF

clone_size: -
j_call: TRBJ1-1
d_call: -
v_call: TRBV4-3
cdr3_nt: TGCGCCAGCAGCCAAGATGAGGGCTGGAACACTGAAGCTTTCTTT
cdr3_aa: CASSQDEGWNTEAFF

clone_size: -
j_call: TRBJ2-1
d_call: TRBD2
v_call: TRBV2
cdr3_nt: TGTGCCAGCAGTGGATTGACGTTAGCGGGAGTTTACAATGAGCAGTTCTTC
cdr3_aa: CASSGLTLAGVYNEQFF

clone_size: -
j_call: TRBJ2-5
d_call: TRBD2
v_call: TRBV5-1
cdr3_nt: TGCGCCAGCAGCTTGGCGGTCGGGGGGACCCCCGAGACCCAGTACTTC
cdr3_aa: CASSLAVGGTPETQYF

clone_size: -
j_call: TRBJ1-2
d_call: TRBD1
v_call: TRBV7-2
cdr3_nt: TGTGCCAGCAGCACCGGACAGGGGGCCTATGGCTATGGCTACACCTTC
cdr3_aa: CASSTGQGAYGYGYTF

clone_size: few
j_call: TRBJ2-2
d_call: TRBD2
v_call: TRBV2
cdr3_nt: TGTGCCCTACGGGGTGCTAGCGGGGGGGCGGCCACCGGGGAGCTGTTTTTT
cdr3_aa: CALRGASGGAATGELFF

clone_size: -
j_call: TRBJ2-5
d_call: -
v_call: TRBV18
cdr3_nt: TGTGCCAGCTCACCCGACCTTGGGGGCCCGGAGACCCAGTACTTC
cdr3_aa: CASSPDLGGPETQYF